Presented here are 4 T cell receptor beta chains from one specimen sequenced in a study of identical twins listed by TCRdb under 2016. Library generation was performed with 5' RACE. The instrument given in TCRdb is Illumina HiSeq 2000. TCRdb reanalyzed the raw reads on its own, using fastp at Q25 for trimming and MiXCR for clone calling, and kept in-frame beta chains. CDR3 protein sequences are deduplicated, and each keeps its most common genes and DNA. Present in this sample are some 630,000 distinct CDR3 sequences, about 7% of which were seen just once. The ten most abundant clones make up roughly 1.5% of the sample. This sample was shared with a second study, whose subject was yellow fever vaccine responses in identical twins.

Sequencing was carried out using PBMCs. These TCRs come from a woman aged 18-29 years in good health.

The CDR3 loop is CSARELNRSPYEQYV. In DNA form, the CDR3 reads TGCAGTGCTAGAGAATTGAACAGGAGTCCCTACGAGCAGTACGTC. This chain links TRBV20-1 with TRBJ2-7, with D tentatively TRBD1 (5 bases). The CDR3 runs 15 residues. The germline CDR1 and CDR2 sequences are DFQATT and SNEGSKA (reference sequence). Trimming shortened V by 0 bases and J by 2 bases, and 14 bases separated the two germline ends.

This clonotype was detected only a few times. The chain has TRBV29-1 and TRBJ1-1; 10 bases agree with TRBD1. The CDR3 sequence is 13 residues long. After removal of 7 bases from V and 4 bases from J, the junction contained 6 bases not matched to a gene. Germline-derived CDR1 and CDR2 are SQVTM and ANQGSEA. CDR3 amino acids: CSGRQGATTEAFF. The CDR3, as DNA: TGCAGCGGTCGACAGGGGGCGACCACTGAAGCTTTCTTT.

The table lists this clonotype with a few counts. The genes are TRBV28 and TRBJ2-3; possible D gene TRBD2, 6 bases. The CDR3 contains 15 residues. V lost 7 bases and J lost 0, with 14 bases in between. Germline V lookup: CDR1 MDHEN, CDR2 SYDVKM. The CDR3 DNA sequence: TGTGCCAGCATGCGCGGGGCCCTTAGCACAGATACGCAGTATTTT. Residues: CASMRGALSTDTQYF. Complete variable domain (other parts from reference TRBV28 and TRBJ2-3): DVKVTQSSRYLVKRTGEKVFLECVQDMDHENMFWYRQDPGLGLRLIYFSYDVKMKEKGDIPEGYSVSREKKERFSLILESASTNQTSMYLCASMRGALSTDTQYFGPGTRLTVL.

This clonotype was counted many times. The gene calls are TRBV29-1 and TRBJ2-7, with 8 bases lining up with TRBD2. Germline V gene data show CDR1 as SQVTM and CDR2 as ANQGSEA. After removal of 8 bases from V and 2 bases from J, the junction contained 8 bases not matched to a gene. The CDR3 sequence is 13 residues long. CDR3 loop: CSIRAGGTYEQYF. The CDR3 DNA reads TGCAGCATTCGTGCGGGAGGAACCTACGAGCAGTACTTC.